The clone carrying this T cell receptor (beta chain) was observed a single time. Its antigen is as yet unknown. Produced via immunoSEQ multiplex PCR; TCRdb's table is partial and in-frame only. This table has fewer than 90,000 clones, over 90% appearing once. These data are taken from a study of OX40 agonist ivuxolimab in advanced cancers. Study at large: Every 2 weeks, patients received ivuxolimab intravenously, dosed at 0.01 to 10 mg/kg. Study-wide points: Expanded clones tended on average to be more numerous among CD8+ T cells than CD4+. Expanded peripheral T-cell antigen specificity went undetermined.

Germline CDR1 MGHRA, CDR2 YSYEKL. Trimming cost V 1 base and J 3 bases, with 9 bases left between them. CDR3 length: 14 amino acids. The receptor was derived from an adult with an advanced solid tumor such as melanoma, head and neck, liver or kidney cancer. This sequence joins TRBV4-1 and TRBJ1-1; no reliable D call. The input for sequencing was CD4+ or CD8+ T cells sorted from blood, taken in a trial of the OX40 agonist ivuxolimab. The CDR3 DNA is TGCGCCAGCAGCCAAGGAGGTACATACACTGAAGCTTTCTTT. This sequence encodes CASSQGGTYTEAFF.